This entry lists 21 T cell receptor beta chains sequenced from one sample in a study of shared clonotypes between healthy human individuals. The data were produced by immunoSEQ multiplex PCR, yet TCRdb's version contains in-frame clones alone and is incomplete. The sample includes a few million clones, around 94% seen only once; the top ten take around 0.15%. Sequencing was done on a sample of naive CD4+ T cells sorted from blood. Sample subset: CD45RA+ positively selected. The receptors come from a man in his late teens or twenties in good health.

The gene calls are TRBV4-3 and TRBJ2-3, with 12 nucleotides matching TRBD2. V shed 0 bases and J 1 base; nucleotides not matched to a gene: 11. Looked up from germline, CDR1 is LGHNA and CDR2 is YSLEER. This CDR3 comprises 20 residues. The CDR3 spells CASSQDLASGRVGGTDTQYF. The DNA of the CDR3 is TGCGCCAGCAGCCAAGATCTGGCTAGCGGGAGGGTTGGCGGCACAGATACGCAGTATTTT.

The rearrangement links TRBV4-3 to TRBJ2-7; TRBD2 agrees at 7 bases. Trimming at V came to 4 bases and at J to 1 base, leaving 7 bases not matched to a gene. The CDR3 is made up of 15 amino acids. Germline CDR1 LGHNA, CDR2 YSLEER. The CDR3 sequence: CASSPELAASYEQYF. The CDR3 nucleotides are TGCGCCAGCAGCCCGGAGCTAGCGGCATCCTACGAGCAGTACTTC.

The V and J genes are TRBV2 and TRBJ1-2, with D possibly being TRBD1 (6 bases). Trimming removed 4 bases from V and 3 bases from J, with 21 bases in between. The CDR3 has 17 residues. The germline V gene encodes CDR1 SNHLY and CDR2 FYNNEI. In DNA, the CDR3 is TGTGCCAGCAGTGGGTTTTCGGGGGGGGCCGGTGACTATGGCTACACCTTC. Amino acids: CASSGFSGGAGDYGYTF.

This clone has only one observation. Additional DNA sequences in this sample encode the identical CDR3. The chain links TRBV27 to TRBJ1-5; D is perhaps TRBD1 (6 bases). There are 12 residues in the CDR3. CDR1 MNHEY and CDR2 SMNVEV come from the germline V gene (reference sequence). The V end lost 9 bases, the J end lost 3 bases, and 9 bases lay between the germline ends. The CDR3 spells CASGQLNQPQHF. DNA of the CDR3: TGTGCCAGTGGACAGCTCAATCAGCCCCAGCATTTT.

The chain couples TRBV5-1 to TRBJ1-4; a weak D match, TRBD1 (5 bases). CDR1 is SGHRS and CDR2 is YFSETQ in the germline V gene. With 0 bases removed from V and 8 bases from J, the gap between germline ends came to 8 bases. The CDR3 runs to 13 residues. The CDR3 nucleotides are TGCGCCAGCAGCTTGGACAGGAGGGAAAAACTGTTTTTT. Amino acids: CASSLDRREKLFF.

The chain employs TRBV5-4 and TRBJ2-5, with 11 nucleotides matching TRBD2. J gave up 5 bases and V 2 bases, and 2 bases lay outside the gene matches. The CDR3 spans 14 residues. Germline V gives CDR1 SGHNT, CDR2 YYREEE (reference sequence). The CDR3 DNA follows: TGTGCCAGCAGCTTTAGCGGGGGGGGTGAGACCCAGTACTTC. Its protein is CASSFSGGGETQYF.

With regard to this clone: Within the sample, other DNA sequences also encode this same CDR3. The chain combines TRBV5-1 with TRBJ2-6; perhaps TRBD1 as D (5 bases). Between the trimmed V and J ends, which lost 1 base and 0 bases, there was a span of 5 bases. Germline V gene data show CDR1 as SGHRS and CDR2 as YFSETQ. The CDR3 is 15 residues long. CDR3 amino acids: CASSLQGSGANVLTF. Here the CDR3 DNA reads TGCGCCAGCAGCTTGCAGGGCTCTGGGGCCAACGTCCTGACTTTC. Drawing the rest from reference TRBV5-1 and TRBJ2-6, the complete variable domain is KAGVTQTPRYLIKTRGQQVTLSCSPISGHRSVSWYQQTPGQGLQFLFEYFSETQRNKGNFPGRFSGRQFSNSRSEMNVSTLELGDSALYLCASSLQGSGANVLTFGAGSRLTVL.

The V call is TRBV2, the J call TRBJ1-5; D is undetermined. V lost 10 bases and J 1 base, leaving 11 bases between the germline ends. There are 13 residues in the CDR3. Per germline, CDR1 SNHLY and CDR2 FYNNEI. CDR3 amino acids: CATTAESNQPQHF. Written as DNA, the CDR3 is TGTGCCACTACGGCAGAGAGCAATCAGCCCCAGCATTTT.

As concerns this clone: In the same sample, other DNA sequences code for this CDR3. The rearrangement joins TRBV5-1 to TRBJ2-7; 9 positions agree with TRBD1. Germline-derived CDR1 and CDR2 are SGHRS and YFSETQ. The CDR3 spans 14 residues. The V and J ends lost 2 bases and 2 bases, in that order; junction bases with no gene match: 2. The CDR3 nucleotides read TGCGCCAGCAGCTTCGGGACAGGGCCCTACGAGCAGTACTTC. Translating gives CASSFGTGPYEQYF.

This rearrangement joins TRBV15 to TRBJ2-1, with 10 bases aligning to TRBD2. V trimming: 0 bases; J trimming: 8 bases; junction bases outside the gene matches: 10. This CDR3 has 17 amino acids. CDR1 and CDR2 from the germline V gene are LNHNV and YYDKDF (reference sequence). The CDR3 bases are TGTGCCACCAGCAGAGATCTACTAGCGGGAATAACCGATGAGCAGTTCTTC. The encoded protein is CATSRDLLAGITDEQFF.

The V call is TRBV5-1, the J call TRBJ2-7; 10 bases line up with TRBD1. CDR1 and CDR2 (germline): SGHRS, YFSETQ. V was clipped by 3 bases and J by 2 bases; unmatched bases: 2. The CDR3 is 14 residues long. The CDR3 DNA reads as TGCGCCAGCAGCTGGGACAGGGGCACCTACGAGCAGTACTTC. Its translation is CASSWDRGTYEQYF. The full variable domain, rest sourced from reference TRBV5-1 and TRBJ2-7, is KAGVTQTPRYLIKTRGQQVTLSCSPISGHRSVSWYQQTPGQGLQFLFEYFSETQRNKGNFPGRFSGRQFSNSRSEMNVSTLELGDSALYLCASSWDRGTYEQYFGPGTRLTVT.

The chain carries TRBV7-6 and TRBJ2-5; 10 positions match TRBD2. Germline V gene data show CDR1 as SGHVS and CDR2 as FNYEAQ. After removal of 0 bases from V and 1 base from J, the junction contained 5 bases not matched to a gene. This CDR3 region has 17 residues. The CDR3 DNA is TGTGCCAGCAGCTTAGCCACTAGCGGGGCACTCCAAGAGACCCAGTACTTC. Protein product: CASSLATSGALQETQYF. Filled out from reference TRBV7-6 and TRBJ2-5, the complete variable domain reads GAGVSQSPRYKVTKRGQDVALRCDPISGHVSLYWYRQALGQGPEFLTYFNYEAQQDKSGLPNDRFSAERPEGSISTLTIQRTEQRDSAMYRCASSLATSGALQETQYFGPGTRLLVL.

As to this clone: The same CDR3 is also encoded by other DNA sequences in this sample. This chain uses TRBV5-4 with TRBJ2-3; D call uncertain. CDR1 and CDR2 from the germline V gene are SGHNT and YYREEE (reference sequence). CDR3 length: 13 residues. Trimming removed 0 bases from V and 0 bases from J, with 2 bases in between. Written as DNA, the CDR3 is TGTGCCAGCAGCTTGGAGAGCACAGATACGCAGTATTTT. Its protein product is CASSLESTDTQYF.

V and J are TRBV7-9 and TRBJ2-2; 8 nucleotides agree with TRBD2. The CDR3 totals 15 residues. V lost 3 bases to trimming and J lost 6 bases; unmatched junction nucleotides: 6. Germline assignment: CDR1 SEHNR and CDR2 FQNEAQ (reference sequence). CDR3: CASSFGTSGAGELFF. In DNA form, the CDR3 reads TGTGCCAGCAGCTTCGGGACTAGTGGGGCCGGGGAGCTGTTTTTT.

This clone was detected a few times. V is TRBV5-4 and J is TRBJ1-3; perhaps TRBD1 as D (6 bases). Trimming pared 0 bases from V and 8 bases from J, leaving 9 bases between. Germline V lookup: CDR1 SGHNT, CDR2 YYREEE (reference sequence). The CDR3 runs 13 residues. The CDR3 region has the DNA TGTGCCAGCAGCTTGGCAGGGGCCTACACCATATATTTT. This encodes CASSLAGAYTIYF.

The chain links TRBV28 to TRBJ2-5; either TRBD1 or TRBD2 may fit D (6 bases each). The germline V and J ends were trimmed by 3 bases and 4 bases, with 24 bases remaining between them. CDR3 length: 18 amino acids. CDR1 is MDHEN and CDR2 is SYDVKM in the germline V gene. The CDR3 loop is CASSFNGRGREVRETQYF. CDR3 bases: TGTGCCAGCAGTTTTAATGGCCGGGGGCGCGAAGTTCGAGAGACCCAGTACTTC.

The chain couples TRBV6-1 to TRBJ2-2, with a weak D call TRBD2 (6 bases). This CDR3 region has 15 residues. Germline V gives CDR1 MNHNS, CDR2 SASEGT. The ends were cut back, 8 bases at V and 6 bases at J, with 19 bases in the middle. The CDR3 nucleotides are TGTGCCAGCCTCCGCGGGACCACCCCGGCCGGGGAGCTGTTTTTT. Translating gives CASLRGTTPAGELFF.

This chain links TRBV5-1 with TRBJ2-7; TRBD1 agrees at 10 bases. Germline values: CDR1 SGHRS, CDR2 YFSETQ. The junction had 5 bases not matched to a gene; V was cut back by 5 bases and J by 6 bases. The CDR3 consists of 13 residues. The CDR3 protein is CASSYGQGGEQYF. The CDR3 coding sequence is TGCGCCAGCAGTTACGGACAGGGGGGCGAGCAGTACTTC.

In its sample, this clone was seen once. This rearrangement joins TRBV7-2 to TRBJ1-5, with D possibly TRBD1 on 6 matching bases. Germline assignment: CDR1 SGHTA and CDR2 FQGNSA. This CDR3 has 16 amino acids. V shed 5 bases and J shed 2 bases, with 16 bases lying between them. This chain's CDR3 is CASSPTAGEGNQPQHF. In DNA, the CDR3 is TGTGCCAGCAGCCCCACAGCAGGGGAGGGCAATCAGCCCCAGCATTTT.

The chain carries TRBV28 and TRBJ1-4; the D gene is possibly TRBD1 (6 bases). This CDR3 contains 14 residues. V shed 3 bases and J shed 8 bases, with 13 bases lying between them. CDR1 is MDHEN, CDR2 SYDVKM, per germline. The CDR3 nucleotides read TGTGCCAGCAGTTTGGGGGCGCGCCAGGAAAAACTGTTTTTT. Translated: CASSLGARQEKLFF.

V is TRBV4-1 and J is TRBJ1-6, with a tentative D call TRBD1 (5 bases). The CDR3 extends over 14 amino acids. CDR1 and CDR2 (germline): MGHRA, YSYEKL. Trimming shortened V by 6 bases and J by 0 bases, and 6 bases separated the two germline ends. In DNA form, the CDR3 reads TGCGCCAGCAGGGGGGGCTCCTATAATTCACCCCTCCACTTT. Protein sequence: CASRGGSYNSPLHF.